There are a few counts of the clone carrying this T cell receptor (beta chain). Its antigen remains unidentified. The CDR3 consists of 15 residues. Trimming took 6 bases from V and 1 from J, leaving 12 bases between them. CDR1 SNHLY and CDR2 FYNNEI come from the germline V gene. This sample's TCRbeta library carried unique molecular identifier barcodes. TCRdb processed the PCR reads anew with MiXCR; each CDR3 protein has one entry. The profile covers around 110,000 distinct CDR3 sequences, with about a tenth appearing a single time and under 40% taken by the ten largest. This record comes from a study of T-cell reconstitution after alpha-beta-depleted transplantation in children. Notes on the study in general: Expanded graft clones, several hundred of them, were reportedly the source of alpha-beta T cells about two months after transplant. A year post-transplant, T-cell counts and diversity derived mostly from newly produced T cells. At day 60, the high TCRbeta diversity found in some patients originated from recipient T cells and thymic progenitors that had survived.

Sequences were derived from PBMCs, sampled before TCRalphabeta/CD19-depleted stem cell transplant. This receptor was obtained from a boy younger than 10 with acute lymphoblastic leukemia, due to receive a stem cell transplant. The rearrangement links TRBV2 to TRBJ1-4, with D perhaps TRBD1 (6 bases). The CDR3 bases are TGTGCCAGCAGAGGAAGGGGGGGAACTAATGAAAAACTGTTTTTT. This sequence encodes CASRGRGGTNEKLFF. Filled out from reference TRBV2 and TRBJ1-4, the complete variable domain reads EPEVTQTPSHQVTQMGQEVILRCVPISNHLYFYWYRQILGQKVEFLVSFYNNEISEKSEIFDDQFSVERPDGSNFTLKIRSTKLEDSAMYFCASRGRGGTNEKLFFGSGTQLSVL.